These 26 T cell receptor beta chains share one sample of origin, sequenced in a study of blood T cell repertoires in COVID-19. Measured with immunoSEQ multiplex PCR; TCRdb has only the in-frame clones, and not every one. The sample has 300,000 to 400,000 clones, 70% to 90% seen once; the top ten hold around 1.2%. The material sequenced was PBMCs or T cells enriched from blood (not recorded which). These receptors were taken from a woman between 18 and 29 years old who had recovered from COVID-19.

This clone came up once. The chain is built from TRBV24-1 and TRBJ2-2; 8 nucleotides match TRBD1. CDR1 and CDR2 (germline): KGHDR, SFDVKD. This CDR3 spans 13 amino acids. J was trimmed by 4 bases and V by 7 bases; bases with no gene match: 1. The CDR3 spells CATRGQVTGELFF. The CDR3 DNA is TGTGCCACCAGGGGACAGGTCACCGGGGAGCTGTTTTTT.

CDR3 region: CAISAGDSYNEQFF. CDR3 DNA: TGTGCCATCAGTGCAGGGGATTCTTACAATGAGCAGTTCTTC. J is TRBJ2-1 and V is TRBV10-3, with a possible D match to TRBD1 (6 bases). This CDR3 spans 14 amino acids. The germline CDR1 and CDR2 sequences are ENHRY and SYGVKD. V lost 4 bases and J lost 4, with 11 bases in between.

The chain combines TRBV10-1 with TRBJ1-5; 7 bases align to TRBD1. Germline V CDR1 and CDR2: WNHNN, SYGVQD (reference sequence). This CDR3 spans 13 amino acids. As DNA, the CDR3 is TGCGGAAAGACAGGGAATAGCAATCAGCCCCAGCATTTT. It translates to CGKTGNSNQPQHF.

This chain links TRBV6-2 or TRBV6-3 with TRBJ2-2; 7 bases are shared with TRBD1. Germline V gene sequence: CDR1 MNHEY, CDR2 SVGEGT. Losses at the gene ends were 5 bases for V and 5 bases for J; bases not matched to a gene: 5. This CDR3 has 14 amino acids. In nucleotides, the CDR3 is TGTGCCAGCAGTGGGGACAGAAAGACCGGGGAGCTGTTTTTT. Translated, it gives CASSGDRKTGELFF.

The chain couples TRBV7-2 to TRBJ2-5; D is uncertain. The CDR3 length is 13 residues. Germline V gene sequence: CDR1 SGHTA, CDR2 FQGNSA. Trimming took off 6 bases at V and 5 bases at J, with 13 bases between the two ends. Here the CDR3 reads CASRRGSRETQYF. CDR3 DNA: TGTGCCAGCAGGAGAGGCAGTAGGGAGACCCAGTACTTC.

The V gene is TRBV5-1, the J gene TRBJ2-7; 8 bases align to TRBD1. CDR1 and CDR2 (germline): SGHRS, YFSETQ. The CDR3 runs to 18 residues. V dropped 4 bases and J dropped 4; count of bases not matched to a gene: 19. The CDR3 nucleotides are TGCGCCAGCAGCCCCACCGAGGACAGGGCAGACAACTGGTACGAGCAGTACTTC. Amino acid sequence: CASSPTEDRADNWYEQYF. Complete variable domain (other parts from reference TRBV5-1 and TRBJ2-7): KAGVTQTPRYLIKTRGQQVTLSCSPISGHRSVSWYQQTPGQGLQFLFEYFSETQRNKGNFPGRFSGRQFSNSRSEMNVSTLELGDSALYLCASSPTEDRADNWYEQYFGPGTRLTVT.

V usage is TRBV7-3 and J usage is TRBJ1-1; D may be TRBD1 (5 bases). The V and J ends lost 3 bases and 1 base respectively, with 12 bases between them. The CDR3 runs 15 residues. Germline V gives CDR1 SGHTA, CDR2 FQGTGA. The CDR3 DNA follows: TGTGCCAGCAGCTTCCAGGGTGAAGGGAACACTGAAGCTTTCTTT. It specifies CASSFQGEGNTEAFF.

The chain carries TRBV13 and TRBJ1-6; D is ambiguous. CDR1 is PRHDT, CDR2 FYEKMQ, per germline (reference sequence). This CDR3 contains 15 residues. Trimming removed 6 bases at V and 8 bases at J, with 17 bases between. The CDR3 here is CASRFLAGVDSPLHF. For the CDR3, the DNA is TGTGCCAGCAGATTCTTAGCCGGGGTTGATTCACCCCTCCACTTT.

The V and J genes are TRBV29-1 and TRBJ1-1; a weak D match, TRBD1 (6 bases). V was clipped by 7 bases and J by 5 bases, with 11 bases between them. This CDR3 spans 11 amino acids. Germline V CDR1 and CDR2: SQVTM, ANQGSEA. The CDR3 loop is CSGTGPTEAFF. In nucleotides, the CDR3 is TGCAGCGGTACAGGGCCTACTGAAGCTTTCTTT.

V usage is TRBV7-2 and J usage is TRBJ2-7; D is perhaps TRBD2 (6 bases). Trimming took off 2 bases at V and 0 bases at J, with 11 bases between the two ends. This CDR3 is 15 amino acids long. CDR1 and CDR2 from the germline V gene are SGHTA and FQGNSA. CDR3 in amino acids: CASSLPSVSSYEQYF. In DNA, the CDR3 is TGTGCCAGCAGCTTACCTAGCGTTAGCTCCTACGAGCAGTACTTC. Together with reference TRBV7-2 and TRBJ2-7, the CDR3 gives the full variable domain: GAGVSQSPSNKVTEKGKDVELRCDPISGHTALYWYRQSLGQGLEFLIYFQGNSAPDKSGLPSDRFSAERTGGSVSTLTIQRTQQEDSAVYLCASSLPSVSSYEQYFGPGTRLTVT.

The V and J genes are TRBV21-1 and TRBJ1-1; the tabulated D call, TRBD1, remains unverified against the DNA. TRBV21-1 is designated a pseudogene. The CDR3 totals 16 residues. CDR3 bases: TGTGCCAGCAGGGGGACAGGGGAAGTAAAAGACACTGAAGCTTTCTTT. Protein product: CASRGTGEVKDTEAFF.

The rearrangement joins TRBV11-2 to TRBJ1-1, with D possibly matching TRBD1 (6 bases). The V and J ends lost 4 bases and 2 bases respectively, with 14 bases between them. This CDR3 has 15 amino acids. Germline V gene lookup returns CDR1 SGHAT and CDR2 FQNNGV. In DNA, the CDR3 is TGTGCCAGCAGCTCGACAGGCGGGCTCAACACTGAAGCTTTCTTT. Protein: CASSSTGGLNTEAFF.

The chain combines TRBV5-8 with TRBJ1-5; no reliable D call. Germline CDR1 reads SGHTS; CDR2 reads YDEGEE. This CDR3 has 16 amino acids. Trimming shortened V by 3 bases and J by 0 bases, and 13 bases separated the two germline ends. The CDR3 bases are TGTGCCAGCAGCTGGGCGGGCGGGAATAGCAATCAGCCCCAGCATTTT. Protein: CASSWAGGNSNQPQHF.

The gene calls are TRBV6-4 and TRBJ2-1; TRBD2 matches at 7 bases. Trimming took 8 bases from V and 13 from J; bases not matched to a gene: 14. Germline V gene data show CDR1 as MRHNA and CDR2 as SNTAGT. This CDR3 is 13 amino acids long. DNA for the CDR3: TGTGCCAGCGGCCGGGAGGAGGGAGACGCCCAGTTCTTC. Translated: CASGREEGDAQFF.

The chain carries TRBV7-9 and TRBJ1-1, with a weak D call TRBD1 (6 bases). CDR1 and CDR2 (germline): SEHNR, FQNEAQ (reference sequence). Trimming cost V 2 bases and J 2 bases, with 9 bases left between them. This CDR3 has 14 amino acids. The CDR3 DNA reads as TGTGCCAGCAGCTTAAGGGACACCAACACTGAAGCTTTCTTT. Amino acid sequence: CASSLRDTNTEAFF. Looking up the rest from reference TRBV7-9 and TRBJ1-1 gives the full variable domain: DTGVSQNPRHKITKRGQNVTFRCDPISEHNRLYWYRQTLGQGPEFLTYFQNEAQLEKSRLLSDRFSAERPKGSFSTLEIQRTEQGDSAMYLCASSLRDTNTEAFFGQGTRLTVV.

This clone was observed many times. This chain links TRBV6-5 with TRBJ1-2; possibly TRBD1 for D (5 bases). V lost 6 bases and J 2 bases, leaving 13 bases between the germline ends. The germline CDR1 and CDR2 sequences are MNHEY and SVGAGI. There are 14 residues in the CDR3. CDR3 protein: CASRGDSLNYGYTF. DNA of the CDR3: TGTGCCAGCAGGGGGGACTCCTTAAACTATGGCTACACCTTC.

The chain joins TRBV6-5 to TRBJ1-2; TRBD1 might be the D (5 bases). Germline loops: CDR1 MNHEY, CDR2 SVGAGI. The CDR3 runs to 13 residues. The V end was cut by 8 bases, the J end by 1 base, with 11 bases between. The DNA for the CDR3 is TGTGCCAGCGGGGGAGGGTTTAACTATGGCTACACCTTC. Translation: CASGGGFNYGYTF.

This sequence joins TRBV6-5 and TRBJ1-6; weak D call: TRBD1 (6 bases). V was pared by 6 bases and J by 6 bases, with 15 bases between. Germline V gene sequence: CDR1 MNHEY, CDR2 SVGAGI. The length of the CDR3 is 15 residues. CDR3 loop: CASSPLTGPNSPLHF. As DNA, the CDR3 is TGTGCCAGCAGCCCCCTTACAGGGCCTAATTCACCCCTCCACTTT.

The table lists this clone with a count of one. This rearrangement joins TRBV3-1 (or the pseudogene TRBV3-2) to TRBJ2-7; no definite D call. Trimming took off 4 bases at V and 0 bases at J, with 10 bases between the two ends. This CDR3 region has 14 residues. Germline CDR1 reads LGHDT; CDR2 reads YNNKEL (reference sequence). The CDR3 loop is CASSPGIGSYEQYF. The CDR3 region has the DNA TGTGCCAGCAGCCCAGGCATTGGCTCCTACGAGCAGTACTTC.

This clone occurred a few times. Other DNA variants within this sample encode the same CDR3. The chain uses TRBV11-3 and TRBJ1-2; D not certain. Trimming left V 2 bases short and J 7 bases short, with 11 bases between. The CDR3 runs to 13 residues. Germline CDR1 and CDR2: SGHNT and YENEEA. The CDR3 DNA reads TGTGCCAGCAGCTTAAGTGGAGGTCGTGGCTACACCTTC. Translating gives CASSLSGGRGYTF.

This clone has just a few counts. CDR3 region: CASSQVGEETQYF. The DNA of the CDR3 is TGCGCCAGCAGCCAAGTAGGGGAAGAGACCCAGTACTTC. This chain joins TRBV4-1 and TRBJ2-5; tentatively, D is TRBD1 (5 bases). V was cut by 1 base and J by 3 bases, with 6 bases left in between. The germline CDR1 and CDR2 sequences are MGHRA and YSYEKL. CDR3 length equals 13 residues.

This clone occurred once. The chain links TRBV11-2 to TRBJ2-3, with 7 bases fitting TRBD2. V lost 3 bases to trimming and J lost 5 bases; unmatched junction nucleotides: 14. CDR1 and CDR2 (germline): SGHAT, FQNNGV. The CDR3 is made up of 17 amino acids. The CDR3 nucleotides are TGTGCCAGCAGCTTTACCTCACGAGCGGGGAGTAGAGATACGCAGTATTTT. It translates to CASSFTSRAGSRDTQYF.

V and J are TRBV7-2 and TRBJ2-5; D might be TRBD1 (5 bases). The CDR3 extends over 16 amino acids. Trimming pared 5 bases from V and 4 bases from J, leaving 20 bases between. Germline V lookup: CDR1 SGHTA, CDR2 FQGNSA. CDR3 nucleotide sequence: TGTGCCAGCAGCCCCCTAACTCCTAGGGGCTTAGAGACCCAGTACTTC. Protein sequence: CASSPLTPRGLETQYF. Supplemented by reference TRBV7-2 and TRBJ2-5, the full variable domain reads GAGVSQSPSNKVTEKGKDVELRCDPISGHTALYWYRQSLGQGLEFLIYFQGNSAPDKSGLPSDRFSAERTGGSVSTLTIQRTQQEDSAVYLCASSPLTPRGLETQYFGPGTRLLVL.

The CDR3 DNA follows: TGTGCCAGCAGCGCGTTACAGGGGAACTATGGCTACACCTTC. Its protein is CASSALQGNYGYTF. The rearrangement uses TRBV9 and TRBJ1-2; 7 nucleotides line up with TRBD1. The CDR3 has 14 amino acids. The V gene's germline CDR1 is SGDLS and CDR2 YYNGEE. The V and J ends lost 3 bases and 2 bases, in that order; junction bases with no gene match: 4.

This clone was recorded once. J is TRBJ1-2 and V is TRBV6-5; tentatively, D is TRBD1 (5 bases). Deletions cut 7 bases from V and 3 bases from J, with 9 bases between. The CDR3 covers 12 residues. CDR1 MNHEY and CDR2 SVGAGI come from the germline V gene. The CDR3 spells CASTIGDYGYTF. The CDR3 DNA reads TGTGCCAGCACCATAGGGGACTATGGCTACACCTTC.

J is TRBJ2-1 and V is TRBV6-4; 10 bases fit TRBD1. Trimming removed 6 bases from V and 2 bases from J; junction bases left unmatched: 7. The germline gives CDR1 MRHNA, CDR2 SNTAGT. The CDR3 runs to 16 residues. The chain's CDR3 is CASRAEGTGAYNEQFF. The CDR3 DNA reads as TGTGCCAGCAGGGCAGAGGGGACAGGGGCCTACAATGAGCAGTTCTTC.